This TCR beta chain is from a study of OX40 agonist ivuxolimab in advanced cancers. Overall study context: Every 2 weeks, patients got intravenous ivuxolimab at one of six dose levels (0.01-10 mg/kg). Hepatocellular carcinoma, melanoma, renal cell or head and neck cancer affected the dose-escalation patients.

Study-wide points: On average, CD8+ T cells had more expanded clones than CD4+.

The protocol was immunoSEQ multiplex PCR, while the TCRdb copy is restricted to in-frame clones and leaves out a portion. The sample consists of about 89,000 clones, roughly 93% of them appearing once. Of note for this clone: Its antigen is still unknown.

Autoimmune disease history or systemic immunosuppression barred patients. The CDR3 has 15 amino acids. The V end lost 5 bases, the J end lost 5 bases, and 15 bases lay between the germline ends. The germline V gene encodes CDR1 MDHEN and CDR2 SYDVKM. The receptor comes from an adult with an advanced solid tumor such as melanoma, head and neck, liver or kidney cancer. The chain recombines TRBV28 with TRBJ1-4; TRBD1 is a possible D gene (5 bases). Sequenced material: CD4+ or CD8+ T cells sorted from blood, taken in a trial of the OX40 agonist ivuxolimab. DNA for the CDR3: TGTGCCAGCAGTGGGGCGGGGGTCGGGAATGAAAAACTGTTTTTT. This gives the protein CASSGAGVGNEKLFF.